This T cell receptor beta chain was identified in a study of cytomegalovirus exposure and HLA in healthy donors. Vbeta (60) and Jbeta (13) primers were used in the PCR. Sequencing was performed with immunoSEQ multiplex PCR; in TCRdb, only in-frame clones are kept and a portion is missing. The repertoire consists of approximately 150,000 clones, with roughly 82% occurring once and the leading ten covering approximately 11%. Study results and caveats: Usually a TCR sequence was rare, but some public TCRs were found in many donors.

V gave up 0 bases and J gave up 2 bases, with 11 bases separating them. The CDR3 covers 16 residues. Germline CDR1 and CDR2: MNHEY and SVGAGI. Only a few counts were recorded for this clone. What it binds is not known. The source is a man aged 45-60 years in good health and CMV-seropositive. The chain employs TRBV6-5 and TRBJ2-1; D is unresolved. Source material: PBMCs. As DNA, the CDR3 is TGTGCCAGCAGTTACTCGGCAGGCTTCGCCTACAATGAGCAGTTCTTC. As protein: CASSYSAGFAYNEQFF.